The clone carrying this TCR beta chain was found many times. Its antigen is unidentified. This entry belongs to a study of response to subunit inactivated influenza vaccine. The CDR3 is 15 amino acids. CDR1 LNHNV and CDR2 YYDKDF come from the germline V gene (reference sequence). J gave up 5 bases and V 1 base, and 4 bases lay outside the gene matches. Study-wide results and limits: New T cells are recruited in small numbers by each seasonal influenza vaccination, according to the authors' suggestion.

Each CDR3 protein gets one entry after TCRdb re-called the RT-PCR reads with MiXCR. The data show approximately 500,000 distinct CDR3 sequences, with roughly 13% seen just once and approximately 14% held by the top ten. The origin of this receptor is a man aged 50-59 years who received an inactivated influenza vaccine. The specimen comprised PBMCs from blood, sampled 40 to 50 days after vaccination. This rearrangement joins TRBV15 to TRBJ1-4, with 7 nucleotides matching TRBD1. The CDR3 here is CATSRGQGRNEKLFF. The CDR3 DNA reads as TGTGCCACCAGCAGAGGACAGGGACGAAATGAAAAACTGTTTTTT.